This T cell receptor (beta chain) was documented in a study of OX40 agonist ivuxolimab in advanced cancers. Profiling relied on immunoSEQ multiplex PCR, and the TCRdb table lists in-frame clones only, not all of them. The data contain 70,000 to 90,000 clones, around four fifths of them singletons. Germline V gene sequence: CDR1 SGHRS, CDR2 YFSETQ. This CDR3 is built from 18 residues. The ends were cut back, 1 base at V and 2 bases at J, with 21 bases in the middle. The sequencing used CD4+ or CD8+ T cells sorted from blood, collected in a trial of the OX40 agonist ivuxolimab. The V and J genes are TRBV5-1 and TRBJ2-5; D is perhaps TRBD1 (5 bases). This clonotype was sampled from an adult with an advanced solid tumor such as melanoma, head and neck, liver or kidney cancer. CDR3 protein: CASSLTPTGPQTQETQYF. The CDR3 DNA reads TGCGCCAGCAGCTTGACGCCCACAGGTCCACAAACACAAGAGACCCAGTACTTC.